The T cell receptor beta chain described here comes from a study of beta chain features in type 1 diabetes. Study-wide context: No patient-donor differences in age, gender, total cells or subset yield.

V lost 3 bases and J 7 bases, leaving 9 bases between the germline ends. This CDR3 region has 13 residues. CDR1 and CDR2 (germline): KGHSH, LQKENI. Expressed TCRB transcripts were sequenced because the entire RNA isolate underwent reverse transcription. The table came from immunoSEQ multiplex PCR; TCRdb's copy has only in-frame clones and leaves some out. This sample has about 240,000 clones, with around a quarter found just once. J is TRBJ2-2 and V is TRBV18; D ambiguous. The origin of this receptor is a man younger than 40 in good health. Sequencing used central memory CD4+ T cells from blood. The CDR3 bases are TGTGCCAGCTCACCCGATGTCTTCGGGGAGCTGTTTTTT. It codes for CASSPDVFGELFF.